The 13 T cell receptor beta chains given below trace back to one sample, sequenced in a study of T cells in Graves' hyperthyroidism and ophthalmopathy. TCR beta CDR3 sequences were amplified from RNA transcripts. The HTBI set primed first-round TCR CDR3 RT-PCR. TCRdb called the multiplex PCR reads again in MiXCR, with one record for every CDR3 protein. The sample lists over 650,000 distinct CDR3 sequences; 40% to 55% were seen once. Sequencing input: peripheral blood or thyroid tissue (not recorded which). All receptors come from an adult man with Graves' disease, either hyperthyroidism or ophthalmopathy (not recorded which).

In its sample, this clonotype was seen many times. This chain uses TRBV2 with TRBJ1-1; D remains unclear. Trimming pared 4 bases from V and 4 bases from J, leaving 13 bases between. The germline V gene encodes CDR1 SNHLY and CDR2 FYNNEI. There are 14 residues in the CDR3. The chain's CDR3 is CASSAEGRGTEAFF. The CDR3 nucleotides are TGTGCCAGCAGTGCGGAAGGGCGAGGCACTGAAGCTTTCTTT.

This clonotype occurred a few times. The CDR3 region is CASSEFGGYSNQPQHF. The CDR3 DNA reads as TGTGCCAGCAGTGAATTTGGGGGTTATAGCAATCAGCCCCAGCATTTT. This chain joins TRBV6-1 and TRBJ1-5; maybe TRBD1 (5 bases). V was clipped by 2 bases and J by 0 bases, with 11 bases between them. Germline lookup yields CDR1 MNHNS and CDR2 SASEGT. The CDR3 has 16 amino acids.

Turning to this clonotype: One junction end disagrees with the germline gene, perhaps due to a read error. The genes are TRBV11-2 and TRBJ2-6, with TRBD1 matching 8 bases. This CDR3 contains 11 residues. Germline assignment: CDR1 SGHAT and CDR2 FQNNGV. The CDR3 nucleotides read TGTGCCAGCAGCTGGACAGGGCCTGAAGCTTTC. Encoded protein: CASSWTGPEAF. The whole variable domain, filled in from reference TRBV11-2 and TRBJ2-6, reads EAGVAQSPRYKIIEKRQSVAFWCNPISGHATLYWYQQILGQGPKLLIQFQNNGVVDDSQLPKDRFSAERLKGVDSTLKIQPAKLEDSAVYLCASSWTGPEAFGAGSRLTVL.

The chain combines TRBV29-1 with TRBJ1-1; D is perhaps TRBD1 (6 bases). From germline, CDR1 is SQVTM and CDR2 ANQGSEA. V lost 7 bases and J 4 bases, leaving 13 bases between the germline ends. CDR3 length equals 12 residues. This CDR3 reads CSGNRDSTEAFF. DNA for the CDR3: TGCAGCGGTAACAGGGATTCCACTGAAGCTTTCTTT.

In the case of this clonotype: Given the absence of the conserved phenylalanine or tryptophan at the CDR3 end, a read error is likely. The gene calls are TRBV7-2 and TRBJ1-1; the match to TRBD1 covers 7 bases. Losses at the gene ends were 4 bases for V and 4 bases for J; bases not matched to a gene: 9. In germline, CDR1 is SGHTA, CDR2 FQGNSA. The CDR3 has 15 amino acids. CDR3 nucleotide sequence: TGTGCCAGCAGCTCTTGGACAGGAGGGCGCACTGAAGCTTTCCTT. Encoded protein: CASSSWTGGRTEAFL.

This chain uses TRBV12-3 or TRBV12-4 with TRBJ1-5, with TRBD1 as a possible D gene (6 bases). Trimming took 3 bases from V and 3 from J, leaving 12 bases between them. CDR3 length: 15 amino acids. The CDR3 sequence is CASSFTGSHNQPQHF. The CDR3, as DNA: TGTGCCAGCAGTTTCACAGGGTCTCACAATCAGCCCCAGCATTTT.

This clonotype has only a few counts. As DNA, the CDR3 is TGCAGTGCTAGAGGTCACGGGGGGAACACCGGGGAGCTGTTTTTT. This encodes CSARGHGGNTGELFF. The chain employs TRBV20-1 and TRBJ2-2; possibly TRBD2 for D (6 bases). V was trimmed by 1 base and J by 1 base, leaving 10 bases between them. This CDR3 is built from 15 residues. Germline lookup yields CDR1 DFQATT and CDR2 SNEGSKA (reference sequence).

Only a few counts were recorded for this clonotype. The chain joins TRBV20-1 to TRBJ1-1, with D possibly TRBD1 on 6 matching bases. Germline lookup yields CDR1 DFQATT and CDR2 SNEGSKA (reference sequence). The CDR3 is made up of 15 amino acids. V lost 2 bases and J 1 base, leaving 14 bases between the germline ends. Here the CDR3 reads CSARLGGLGNTEAFF. DNA of the CDR3: TGCAGTGCTAGATTGGGGGGCTTGGGGAACACTGAAGCTTTCTTT.

The CDR3 region is CANSPRWQETQYF. As DNA, the CDR3 is TGTGCCAACTCCCCCAGGTGGCAAGAGACCCAGTACTTC. V gene TRBV25-1 combines with J gene TRBJ2-5, with D unresolved. The V gene lost 10 bases and the J gene lost 2 bases, with 14 bases spanning the gap. Germline V gene data show CDR1 as MGHDK and CDR2 as SYGVNS. The length of the CDR3 is 13 residues.

The count of this clonotype is one. The rearrangement links TRBV7-8 to TRBJ1-4; TRBD1 might be the D (6 bases). The V gene's germline CDR1 is SGHVS and CDR2 FQNEAQ. This CDR3 has 15 residues. Trimming shortened V by 5 bases and J by 6 bases, and 16 bases separated the two germline ends. CDR3 sequence reads: CASSDARTADEKLFF. CDR3 sequence (DNA): TGTGCCAGCAGCGACGCCCGGACAGCGGATGAAAAACTGTTTTTT.

This clonotype was seen repeatedly, ten times or more. The rearrangement joins TRBV20-1 to TRBJ1-6; D not certain. The germline gives CDR1 DFQATT, CDR2 SNEGSKA (reference sequence). V was trimmed by 0 bases and J by 6 bases, leaving 9 bases between them. The CDR3 length is 14 residues. For the CDR3, the DNA is TGCAGTGCTAGAGATGAGGGTCGTAATTCACCCCTCCACTTT. Residues: CSARDEGRNSPLHF.

CDR3 region: CSYQAGEAFF. The CDR3 DNA reads as TGCAGCTACCAGGCGGGGGAAGCTTTCTTT. V and J are TRBV29-1 and TRBJ1-1; D gene ambiguous. The CDR3 consists of 10 residues. Trimming cost V 8 bases and J 8 bases, with 12 bases left between them. From germline, CDR1 is SQVTM and CDR2 ANQGSEA.

This clonotype showed up many times. The chain carries TRBV12-3 or TRBV12-4 and TRBJ1-1; D not resolved. This CDR3 is 13 amino acids long. Trimming took off 4 bases at V and 1 base at J, with 7 bases between the two ends. CDR3 in DNA: TGTGCCAGCAGTTGGTCTGGGAACACTGAAGCTTTCTTT. Its translation is CASSWSGNTEAFF.